The subject of this entry is one TCR beta chain. At one boundary the junction diverges from the germline segment, which might be a read error. The data belong to a study of T cell repertoires in cytomegalovirus infection. TCRdb re-called the reads with MiXCR, one entry per CDR3 protein. The sample includes roughly 230,000 distinct CDR3 sequences, approximately 24% of them seen just once. The CDR3 is made up of 15 amino acids. Sequenced: CD8+ T cells from PBMCs. This chain links TRBV12-3 or TRBV12-4 with TRBJ2-1; 10 nucleotides align to TRBD2. The source is a human donor in good health (CMV status not recorded). Some clones in this sample may be carry-over from other donors' samples. CDR3 loop: CASSLLAGSYNQQFF. The DNA of the CDR3 is TGTGCCAGCAGTCTACTAGCGGGGTCCTACAATCAGCAGTTCTTC.